The T cell receptor beta chain under discussion was sequenced for a study of cytomegalovirus exposure and HLA in healthy donors. Study-wide results and limits: Later work found that TCR association rates differed between HLA loci; DRB1 had the most and HLA-C the fewest. The study reported that TCR beta sequences accurately predicted HLA-A and HLA-B alleles in most subjects. Cytomegalovirus association was listed for 164 TCR beta chains.

PCR employed 60 Vbeta and 13 Jbeta primers. Assay used: immunoSEQ multiplex PCR; TCRdb lists only in-frame clones, some missing. The sample consists of 80,000 to 95,000 clones, roughly nine tenths of them appearing once. With respect to this clone: The target antigen is unknown.

The CDR3 extends over 15 amino acids. The V and J ends lost 6 bases and 4 bases, in that order; junction bases with no gene match: 6. CDR1 is LNHDA and CDR2 is SQIVND in the germline V gene (reference sequence). V usage is TRBV19 and J usage is TRBJ2-1; 10 bases line up with TRBD2. The sample was PBMCs. This receptor was identified in a man in his thirties or forties in good health and CMV-seropositive. The DNA for the CDR3 is TGTGCCAGTAGGCCGCTAGCGGGGGTTTACAATGAGCAGTTCTTC. Translating gives CASRPLAGVYNEQFF.